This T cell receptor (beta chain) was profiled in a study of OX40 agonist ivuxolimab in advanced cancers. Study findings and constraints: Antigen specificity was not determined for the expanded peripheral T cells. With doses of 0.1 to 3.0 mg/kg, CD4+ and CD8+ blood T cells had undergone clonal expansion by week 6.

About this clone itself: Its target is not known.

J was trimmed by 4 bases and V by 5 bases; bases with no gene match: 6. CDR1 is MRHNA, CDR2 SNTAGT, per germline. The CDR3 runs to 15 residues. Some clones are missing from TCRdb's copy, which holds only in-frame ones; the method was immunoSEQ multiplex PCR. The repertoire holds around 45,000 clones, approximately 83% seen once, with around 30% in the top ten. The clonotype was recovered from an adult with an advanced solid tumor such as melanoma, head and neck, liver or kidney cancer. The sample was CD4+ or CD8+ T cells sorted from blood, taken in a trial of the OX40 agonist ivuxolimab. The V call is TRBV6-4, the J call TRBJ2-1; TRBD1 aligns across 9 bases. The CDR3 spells CASSTGTGTYNEQFF. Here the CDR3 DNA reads TGTGCCAGCAGTACCGGGACAGGGACTTACAATGAGCAGTTCTTC.